These 22 T cell receptor beta chains originate from one sample sequenced in a study of CD8+CD57+ T cells in acquired aplastic anemia. Genomic DNA constituted the template upon which TCR beta VDJ and CDR3 profiling was performed. TCRdb re-analysed the reads in MiXCR, keeping a single row per CDR3 protein. The table includes under 350,000 distinct CDR3 sequences, roughly half detected once. Material: sorted CD4+, CD8+, or CD8+CD57+ T cells (not recorded which) from PBMCs. The receptors were gathered from a human donor with severe aplastic anemia or a healthy control (not recorded which).

This clonotype was seen more than once but under ten times. The chain joins TRBV9 to TRBJ2-7, with a possible D match to TRBD2 (6 bases). Germline V gene sequence: CDR1 SGDLS, CDR2 YYNGEE. Trimming stripped 0 bases from V and 2 bases from J, with 12 bases between. CDR3 size: 15 residues. CDR3 residues: CASSVGGSGPYEQYF. CDR3 nucleotide sequence: TGTGCCAGCAGCGTAGGCGGTAGCGGACCCTACGAGCAGTACTTC.

The rearrangement uses TRBV7-2 and TRBJ1-2; the match to TRBD1 covers 7 bases. After removal of 4 bases from V and 2 bases from J, the junction contained 7 bases not matched to a gene. Germline lookup yields CDR1 SGHTA and CDR2 FQGNSA. CDR3 length: 15 amino acids. The CDR3 coding sequence is TGTGCCAGCAGCTCCCCGAAACAGGGGAACTATGGCTACACCTTC. Translating it yields CASSSPKQGNYGYTF.

This clonotype showed up just once. J is TRBJ1-6 and V is TRBV10-3, with 7 bases matching TRBD1. In germline, CDR1 is ENHRY, CDR2 SYGVKD. This CDR3 is built from 16 residues. The trim removed 4 bases at V and 0 bases at J, leaving 3 bases unmatched. The chain's CDR3 is CAISGGDSSYNSPLHF. CDR3 nucleotides: TGTGCCATCAGTGGAGGGGACAGCTCCTATAATTCACCCCTCCACTTT.

V and J are TRBV2 and TRBJ1-1; TRBD1 aligns across 11 bases. CDR1 is SNHLY and CDR2 is FYNNEI in the germline V gene. CDR3 size: 17 residues. Trimming cost V 4 bases and J 0 bases; bases outside gene matches: 7. CDR3 nucleotide sequence: TGTGCCAGCAGTGGTTGGACAGGGGGCGCGATGAACACTGAAGCTTTCTTT. Translation gives CASSGWTGGAMNTEAFF.

Ten or more counts support this clonotype. The gene calls are TRBV19 and TRBJ2-5; 16 positions agree with TRBD2. The CDR3 contains 17 residues. The ends lost 3 bases at V and 5 bases at J; junction bases unmatched: 6. CDR1 and CDR2 (germline): LNHDA, SQIVND (reference sequence). In DNA, the CDR3 is TGTGCCAGTAGTATCCCGGGACTAGCGGGGGGGCCGGAGACCCAGTACTTC. This gives the protein CASSIPGLAGGPETQYF.

The sample holds many counts of this clonotype. The genes are TRBV7-9 and TRBJ2-7; tentative D call: TRBD1 (6 bases). V lost 6 bases to trimming and J lost 4 bases, with 10 bases between them. The CDR3 consists of 12 residues. Per germline, CDR1 SEHNR and CDR2 FQNEAQ (reference sequence). CDR3 in amino acids: CASRSTGYEQYF. CDR3 nucleotides: TGTGCCAGCAGGAGCACAGGGTACGAGCAGTACTTC.

This clonotype was detected once. The chain uses TRBV2 and TRBJ2-3, with 7 bases identical to TRBD1. Per the germline V gene, CDR1 is SNHLY and CDR2 is FYNNEI. CDR3 length: 13 amino acids. Trimming took 8 bases from V and 4 from J; bases not matched to a gene: 6. The CDR3: CASVVGGPDTQYF. CDR3 DNA sequence: TGTGCCAGCGTGGTAGGGGGCCCAGATACGCAGTATTTT.

This clonotype was counted at least ten times. V and J are TRBV13 and TRBJ2-5; 8 bases are a match to TRBD2. This CDR3 region has 15 residues. After removal of 5 bases from V and 5 bases from J, the junction contained 10 bases not matched to a gene. Looked up from germline, CDR1 is PRHDT and CDR2 is FYEKMQ (reference sequence). The CDR3 bases are TGTGCCAGCAGCACCAGCCGGACTAGCTTGGAGACCCAGTACTTC. It codes for CASSTSRTSLETQYF. Complete variable domain (other parts from reference TRBV13 and TRBJ2-5): AAGVIQSPRHLIKEKRETATLKCYPIPRHDTVYWYQQGPGQDPQFLISFYEKMQSDKGSIPDRFSAQQFSDYHSELNMSSLELGDSALYFCASSTSRTSLETQYFGPGTRLLVL.

This clonotype has just a few counts. A read error is possible here, since a much larger clone lies one base away. This chain uses TRBV6-5 with TRBJ1-3; D is ambiguous. V lost 10 bases, J lost 8 bases, and 15 bases lay in between. Germline CDR1 and CDR2: MNHEY and SVGAGI. The CDR3 runs 12 residues. In DNA form, the CDR3 reads TGTGCCAACAGCCCGAGGTGGGACACCATATATTTT. This translates into CANSPRWDTIYF.

The chain is built from TRBV11-2 and TRBJ2-7; 12 bases match TRBD2. The J segment lost 4 bases and the V segment lost 5 bases, leaving 6 bases of the junction unmatched. This CDR3 has 15 residues. Germline-derived CDR1 and CDR2 are SGHAT and FQNNGV. For the CDR3, the DNA is TGTGCCAGCAGCCCCTGGGGGACTAGCGGGTACGAGCAGTACTTC. The encoded protein is CASSPWGTSGYEQYF. The variable domain in full, with the rest retrieved from reference TRBV11-2 and TRBJ2-7, is EAGVAQSPRYKIIEKRQSVAFWCNPISGHATLYWYQQILGQGPKLLIQFQNNGVVDDSQLPKDRFSAERLKGVDSTLKIQPAKLEDSAVYLCASSPWGTSGYEQYFGPGTRLTVT.

CDR3 amino acids: CASTKAGGPYEQYF. The CDR3 nucleotides are TGTGCCAGCACCAAAGCGGGAGGGCCCTACGAGCAGTACTTC. This chain connects TRBV12-3 or TRBV12-4 to TRBJ2-7, with 10 bases matching TRBD2. CDR3 length equals 14 residues. V was pared by 7 bases and J by 2 bases, with 5 bases of the junction left unmatched.

This clonotype was picked up many times. The chain employs TRBV20-1 and TRBJ2-3, with 8 bases fitting TRBD1. The CDR3 contains 15 residues. V lost 1 base to trimming and J lost 6 bases; unmatched junction nucleotides: 9. Germline loops: CDR1 DFQATT, CDR2 SNEGSKA (reference sequence). In nucleotides, the CDR3 is TGCAGTGCTAGAGCGATGACAGGGGATTTGGATACGCAGTATTTT. This gives the protein CSARAMTGDLDTQYF.

In this sample, this clonotype turned up many times. This sequence joins TRBV6-2 or TRBV6-3 and TRBJ2-7; 7 bases agree with TRBD1. The CDR3 length is 15 residues. Per germline, CDR1 MNHEY and CDR2 SVGEGT. Germline trimming cut 2 bases from V and 0 bases from J; bases unmatched to any gene: 4. CDR3 sequence: CASSYRDRSSYEQYF. CDR3 nucleotide sequence: TGTGCCAGCAGTTACCGGGACAGAAGCTCCTACGAGCAGTACTTC.

This clonotype occurred a few times. The V and J genes are TRBV24-1 and TRBJ2-7, with 10 bases fitting TRBD1. The CDR3 runs to 14 residues. Looked up from germline, CDR1 is KGHDR and CDR2 is SFDVKD. V dropped 3 bases and J dropped 5; count of bases not matched to a gene: 3. This chain's CDR3 is CATSDLTGGNEQYF. In DNA, the CDR3 is TGTGCCACCAGTGATCTGACAGGGGGCAACGAGCAGTACTTC.

This clonotype was seen a handful of times. A read error is possible here, since a much larger clone lies one base away. The chain is built from TRBV7-9 and TRBJ2-1; 10 bases are shared with TRBD2. The CDR3 runs to 16 residues. Germline loops: CDR1 SEHNR, CDR2 FQNEAQ (reference sequence). CDR3 in amino acids: CASNLGASGGHNEQFF. Here the CDR3 DNA reads TGTGCCAGCAACTTAGGGGCTAGCGGGGGACACAATGAGCAGTTCTTC. Drawing the rest from reference TRBV7-9 and TRBJ2-1, the complete variable domain is DTGVSQNPRHKITKRGQNVTFRCDPISEHNRLYWYRQTLGQGPEFLTYFQNEAQLEKSRLLSDRFSAERPKGSFSTLEIQRTEQGDSAMYLCASNLGASGGHNEQFFGPGTRLTVL.

This clonotype occurred once. The chain carries TRBV19 and TRBJ2-1; 9 nucleotides agree with TRBD2. Germline CDR1 LNHDA, CDR2 SQIVND (reference sequence). This CDR3 is 16 amino acids long. V was clipped by 6 bases and J by 2 bases; unmatched bases: 8. CDR3 nucleotide sequence: TGTGCCAGTAGACTCAGCGGGAGGAGCCCCTACAATGAGCAGTTCTTC. Residues: CASRLSGRSPYNEQFF.

This clonotype was detected many times. V gene TRBV11-2 combines with J gene TRBJ2-1; TRBD2 might be the D (6 bases). From germline, CDR1 is SGHAT and CDR2 FQNNGV. Trimming removed 0 bases at V and 4 bases at J, with 13 bases between. The CDR3 length is 16 residues. In DNA form, the CDR3 reads TGTGCCAGCAGCTTAGAAGGGACTGGAGGGTACAATGAGCAGTTCTTC. Amino acids: CASSLEGTGGYNEQFF.

CDR3 in amino acids: CASSVVPAGASYEQYF. The CDR3 DNA reads as TGTGCCAGCAGCGTAGTGCCAGCGGGAGCCTCCTACGAGCAGTACTTC. V gene TRBV9 combines with J gene TRBJ2-7; 8 nucleotides line up with TRBD2. The V and J ends lost 0 bases and 0 bases, in that order; junction bases with no gene match: 5. Germline V gene data show CDR1 as SGDLS and CDR2 as YYNGEE. The CDR3 consists of 16 residues.

The chain links TRBV7-8 to TRBJ2-7; D perhaps matches TRBD2 (5 bases). V lost 7 bases, J lost 2 bases, and 18 bases lay in between. The CDR3 is 15 residues long. Looked up from germline, CDR1 is SGHVS and CDR2 is FQNEAQ. The CDR3 region has the DNA TGTGCCAGCACAACACCTGCGGGTAACCCCTACGAGCAGTACTTC. It yields the protein CASTTPAGNPYEQYF.

This clonotype has only one observation. The J gene is TRBJ2-3, the V gene TRBV12-3 or TRBV12-4; D is unclear. V shed 3 bases and J shed 1 base, with 14 bases lying between them. This CDR3 region has 16 residues. As DNA, the CDR3 is TGTGCCAGCAGTTTCCCCCCGACTGTTGGCACAGATACGCAGTATTTT. It translates to CASSFPPTVGTDTQYF.

This clonotype has just a few counts. The DNA for the CDR3 is TGTGCCATTTTCCAGGGGGGGACTGGGGCCAACGTCCTGACTTTC. Its protein is CAIFQGGTGANVLTF. The V call is TRBV10-3, the J call TRBJ2-6; either TRBD1 or TRBD2 may supply D (7 bases each). The V end lost 9 bases, the J end lost 2 bases, and 14 bases lay between the germline ends. This CDR3 is built from 15 residues. The germline V gene encodes CDR1 ENHRY and CDR2 SYGVKD.

The chain combines TRBV7-9 with TRBJ2-2; D unclear. The V gene's germline CDR1 is SEHNR and CDR2 FQNEAQ (reference sequence). Trimming took 4 bases from V and 6 from J, leaving 6 bases between them. CDR3 length: 12 amino acids. CDR3 loop: CASSSLSGELFF. CDR3 DNA sequence: TGTGCCAGCAGCTCTCTTTCCGGGGAGCTGTTTTTT.